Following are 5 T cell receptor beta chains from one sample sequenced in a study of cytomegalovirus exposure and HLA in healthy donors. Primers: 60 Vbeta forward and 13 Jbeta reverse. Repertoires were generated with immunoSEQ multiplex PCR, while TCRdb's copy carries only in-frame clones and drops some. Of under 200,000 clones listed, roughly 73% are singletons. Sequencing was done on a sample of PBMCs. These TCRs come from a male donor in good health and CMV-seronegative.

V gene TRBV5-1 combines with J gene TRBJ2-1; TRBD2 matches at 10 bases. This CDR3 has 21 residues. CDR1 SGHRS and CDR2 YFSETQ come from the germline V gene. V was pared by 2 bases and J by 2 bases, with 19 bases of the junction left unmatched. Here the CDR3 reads CASSFVLSWSSGRSAYNEQFF. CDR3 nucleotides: TGCGCCAGCAGCTTTGTTCTCTCCTGGAGTAGCGGGAGGAGTGCCTACAATGAGCAGTTCTTC.

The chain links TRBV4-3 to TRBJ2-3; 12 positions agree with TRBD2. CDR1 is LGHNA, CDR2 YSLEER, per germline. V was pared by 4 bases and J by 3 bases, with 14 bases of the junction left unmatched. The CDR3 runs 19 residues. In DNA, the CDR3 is TGCGCCAGCAGCCCGGGGTGGCTAGCGGGAGGGGGGAGAACAGATACGCAGTATTTT. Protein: CASSPGWLAGGGRTDTQYF.

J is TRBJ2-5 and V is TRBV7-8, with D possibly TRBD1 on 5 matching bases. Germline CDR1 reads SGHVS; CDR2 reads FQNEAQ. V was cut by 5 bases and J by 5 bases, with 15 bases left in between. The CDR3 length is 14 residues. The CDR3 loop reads CASSPWTRWETQYF. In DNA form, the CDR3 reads TGTGCCAGCAGCCCTTGGACAAGATGGGAGACCCAGTACTTC.

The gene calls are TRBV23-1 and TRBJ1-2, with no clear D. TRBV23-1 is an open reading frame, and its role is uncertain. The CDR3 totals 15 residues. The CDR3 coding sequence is TGCGCTTTAGCACCCCCCTGTCAGACCCCCTATGGCTACACCTTC. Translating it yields CALAPPCQTPYGYTF.

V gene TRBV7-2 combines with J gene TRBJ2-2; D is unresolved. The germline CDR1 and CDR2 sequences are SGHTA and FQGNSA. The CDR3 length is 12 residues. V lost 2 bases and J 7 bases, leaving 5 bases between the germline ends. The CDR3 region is CASSLIVGELFF. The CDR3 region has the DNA TGTGCCAGCAGCTTAATAGTCGGGGAGCTGTTTTTT.